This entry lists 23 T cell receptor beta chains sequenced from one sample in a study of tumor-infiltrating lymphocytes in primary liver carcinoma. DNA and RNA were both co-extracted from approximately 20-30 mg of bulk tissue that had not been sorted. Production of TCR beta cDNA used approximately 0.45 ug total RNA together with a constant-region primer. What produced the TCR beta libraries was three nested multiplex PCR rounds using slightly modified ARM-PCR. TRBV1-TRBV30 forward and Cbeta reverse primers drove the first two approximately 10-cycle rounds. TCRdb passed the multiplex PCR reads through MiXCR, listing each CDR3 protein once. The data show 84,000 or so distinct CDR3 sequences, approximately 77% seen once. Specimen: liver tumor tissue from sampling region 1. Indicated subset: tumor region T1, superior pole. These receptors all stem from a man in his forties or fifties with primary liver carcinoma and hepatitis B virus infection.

Here the CDR3 DNA reads TGCAGTGCGCCCCTGAGGGGAGGGAGGTATACGCAGTATTTT. Its translation is CSAPLRGGRYTQYF. This sequence joins TRBV20-1 and TRBJ2-3, with 7 bases aligning to TRBD2. Trimming took 6 bases from V and 7 from J; bases not matched to a gene: 13. There are 14 residues in the CDR3. Germline V gene data show CDR1 as DFQATT and CDR2 as SNEGSKA (reference sequence).

The CDR3 loop is CSVRLALNTEAFF. Written as DNA, the CDR3 is TGCAGCGTTCGATTGGCCCTGAACACTGAAGCTTTCTTT. The J gene is TRBJ1-1, the V gene TRBV29-1; D is ambiguous. The length of the CDR3 is 13 residues. V gave up 5 bases and J gave up 0 bases, with 10 bases separating them. The germline V gene encodes CDR1 SQVTM and CDR2 ANQGSEA. Complete variable domain (other parts from reference TRBV29-1 and TRBJ1-1): SAVISQKPSRDICQRGTSLTIQCQVDSQVTMMFWYRQQPGQSLTLIATANQGSEATYESGFVIDKFPISRPNLTFSTLTVSNMSPEDSSIYLCSVRLALNTEAFFGQGTRLTVV.

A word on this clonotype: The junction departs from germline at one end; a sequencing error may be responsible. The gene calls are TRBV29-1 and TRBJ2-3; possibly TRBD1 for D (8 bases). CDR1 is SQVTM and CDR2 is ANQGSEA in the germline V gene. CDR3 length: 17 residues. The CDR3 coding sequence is TGCAGCGTCGTAGGAGTTCTAGTGGGAGGGACAGGCGATATGCAGTATTTT. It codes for CSVVGVLVGGTGDMQYF.

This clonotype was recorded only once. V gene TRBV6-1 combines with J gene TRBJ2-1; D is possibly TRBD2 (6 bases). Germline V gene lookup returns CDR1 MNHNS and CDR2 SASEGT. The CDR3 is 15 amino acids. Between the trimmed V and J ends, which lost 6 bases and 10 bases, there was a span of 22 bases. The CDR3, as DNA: TGTGCCAGCAGGGGCGGGGACGTCTCCTACAGAGAGCAGTTCTTC. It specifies CASRGGDVSYREQFF.

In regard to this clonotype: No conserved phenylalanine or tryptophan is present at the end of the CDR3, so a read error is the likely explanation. CDR3 bases: TGCAGCGTAGCCGGGACAGGGGGAGCTGCCTATGGCTACACCATC. Protein product: CSVAGTGGAAYGYTI. The V call is TRBV29-1, the J call TRBJ1-2, with 11 bases matching TRBD1. V was pared by 6 bases and J by 4 bases, with 10 bases of the junction left unmatched. Per the germline V gene, CDR1 is SQVTM and CDR2 is ANQGSEA. CDR3 length equals 15 residues.

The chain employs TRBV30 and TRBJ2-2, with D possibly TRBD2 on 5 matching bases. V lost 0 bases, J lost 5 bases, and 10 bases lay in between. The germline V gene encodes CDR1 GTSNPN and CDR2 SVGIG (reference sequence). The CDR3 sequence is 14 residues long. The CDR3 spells CAWSVQRDTGELFF. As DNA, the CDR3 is TGTGCCTGGAGTGTTCAGAGGGATACCGGGGAGCTGTTTTTT.

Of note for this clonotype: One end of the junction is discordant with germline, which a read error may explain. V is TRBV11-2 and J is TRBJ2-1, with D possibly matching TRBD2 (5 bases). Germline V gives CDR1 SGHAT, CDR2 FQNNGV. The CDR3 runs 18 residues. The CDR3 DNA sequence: TGTGCCAGCAGCTTTGACCTTAGGAGGACCGGTAGTTACAAAGAGCAGTTCTTC. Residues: CASSFDLRRTGSYKEQFF.

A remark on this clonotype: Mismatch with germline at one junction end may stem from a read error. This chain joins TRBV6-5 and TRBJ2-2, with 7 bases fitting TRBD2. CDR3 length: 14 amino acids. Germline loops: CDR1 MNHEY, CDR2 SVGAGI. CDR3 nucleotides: TGTGCCAACAGTTTAGGTGGAGGAAGCGGGGAGCGGTTTTTT. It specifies CANSLGGGSGERFF.

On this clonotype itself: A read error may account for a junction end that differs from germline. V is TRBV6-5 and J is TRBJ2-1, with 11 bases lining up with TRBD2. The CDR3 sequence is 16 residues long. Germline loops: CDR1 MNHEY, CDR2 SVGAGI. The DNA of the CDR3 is TGTCCCAGCAGTCCCACTAGCGGGAGAAATGACAATGAGCAGTTCTTT. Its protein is CPSSPTSGRNDNEQFF.

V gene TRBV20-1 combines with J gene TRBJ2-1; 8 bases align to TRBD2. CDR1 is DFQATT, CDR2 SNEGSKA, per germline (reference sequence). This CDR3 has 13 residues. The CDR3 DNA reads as TGCGGTGTTAGGGGGACTAGTAGCAATGAGCAGTTCTTC. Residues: CGVRGTSSNEQFF.

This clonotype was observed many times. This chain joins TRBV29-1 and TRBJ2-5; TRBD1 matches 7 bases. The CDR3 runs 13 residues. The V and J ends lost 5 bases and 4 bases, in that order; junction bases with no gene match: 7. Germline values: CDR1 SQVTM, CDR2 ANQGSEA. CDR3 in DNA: TGCAGCGTTCGAACAGGGGCGGGAGAGACCCAGTACTTC. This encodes CSVRTGAGETQYF.

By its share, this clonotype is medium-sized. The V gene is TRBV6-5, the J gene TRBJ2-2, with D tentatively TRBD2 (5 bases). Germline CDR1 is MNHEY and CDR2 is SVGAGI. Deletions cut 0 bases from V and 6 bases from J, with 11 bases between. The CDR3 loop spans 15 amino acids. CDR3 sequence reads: CASSYSNSGAGELFF. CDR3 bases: TGTGCCAGCAGTTACTCGAATTCCGGGGCCGGGGAGCTGTTTTTT.

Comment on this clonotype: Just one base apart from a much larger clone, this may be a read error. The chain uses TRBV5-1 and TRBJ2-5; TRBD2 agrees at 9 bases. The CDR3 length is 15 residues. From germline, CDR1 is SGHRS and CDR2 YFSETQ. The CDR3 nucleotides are TGCGCCAACAGCTTGAGTGCGGGAGGGCAAGAGACCCAGTACTTC. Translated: CANSLSAGGQETQYF.

CDR3 in DNA: TGTGCCAGCAGCCGGAACTACAATGGGCAATTCTTC. Its translation is CASSRNYNGQFF. The gene calls are TRBV14 and TRBJ2-1, with D uncertain. This CDR3 contains 12 residues. The ends were cut back, 4 bases at V and 16 bases at J, with 17 bases in the middle. Germline CDR1 and CDR2: SGHDN and FVKESK. Combining the CDR3 with reference TRBV14 and TRBJ2-1 gives the whole variable domain EAGVTQFPSHSVIEKGQTVTLRCDPISGHDNLYWYRRVMGKEIKFLLHFVKESKQDESGMPNNRFLAERTGGTYSTLKVQPAELEDSGVYFCASSRNYNGQFFGPGTRLTVL.

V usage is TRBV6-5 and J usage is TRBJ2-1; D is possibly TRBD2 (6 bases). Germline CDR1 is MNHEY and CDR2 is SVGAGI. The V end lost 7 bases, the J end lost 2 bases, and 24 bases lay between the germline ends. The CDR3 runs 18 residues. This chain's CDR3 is CASTSGTANRFPYNEQFF. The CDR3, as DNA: TGTGCCAGCACTTCCGGGACTGCCAACCGGTTCCCCTACAATGAGCAGTTCTTC.

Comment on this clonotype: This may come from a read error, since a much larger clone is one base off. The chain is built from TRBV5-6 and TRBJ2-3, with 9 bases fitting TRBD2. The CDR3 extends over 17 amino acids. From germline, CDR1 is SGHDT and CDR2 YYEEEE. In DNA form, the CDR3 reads TGTACCAGCAGCTCGAGGGGACTAGCAGGTATCACAGATACGCAGTATTTT. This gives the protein CTSSSRGLAGITDTQYF.

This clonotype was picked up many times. The CDR3 nucleotides are TGCGCCAGCAGCCAGCCTACCGGGGCCCCCTATGGCTACACCTTC. This gives the protein CASSQPTGAPYGYTF. The gene calls are TRBV4-1 and TRBJ1-2; maybe TRBD1 (5 bases). Germline V gives CDR1 MGHRA, CDR2 YSYEKL. The length of the CDR3 is 15 residues. V gave up 3 bases and J gave up 4 bases, with 15 bases separating them.

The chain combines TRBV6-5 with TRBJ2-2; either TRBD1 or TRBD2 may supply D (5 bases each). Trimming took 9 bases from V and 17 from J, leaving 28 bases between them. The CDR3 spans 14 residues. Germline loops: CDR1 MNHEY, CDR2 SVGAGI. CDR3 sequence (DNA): TGTGCCAGTGGAGCAGGGATCGGGACCGGGGACCTATTTTTT. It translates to CASGAGIGTGDLFF.

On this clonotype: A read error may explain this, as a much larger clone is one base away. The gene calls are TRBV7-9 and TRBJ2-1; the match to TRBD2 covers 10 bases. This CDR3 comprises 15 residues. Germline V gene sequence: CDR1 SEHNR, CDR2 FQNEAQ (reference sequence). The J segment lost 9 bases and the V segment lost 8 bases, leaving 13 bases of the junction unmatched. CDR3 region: CASESSGRRIGEQFF. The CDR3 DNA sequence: TGTGCCAGCGAGTCTAGCGGGAGACGGATTGGTGAGCAGTTCTTC.

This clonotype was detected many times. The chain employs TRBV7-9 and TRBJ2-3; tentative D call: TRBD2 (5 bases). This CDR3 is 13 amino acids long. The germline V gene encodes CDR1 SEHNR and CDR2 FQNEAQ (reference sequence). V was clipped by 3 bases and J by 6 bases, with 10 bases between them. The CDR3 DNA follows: TGTGCCAGCAGCTTTTTTGAGGGTGATACGCAGTATTTT. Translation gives CASSFFEGDTQYF.

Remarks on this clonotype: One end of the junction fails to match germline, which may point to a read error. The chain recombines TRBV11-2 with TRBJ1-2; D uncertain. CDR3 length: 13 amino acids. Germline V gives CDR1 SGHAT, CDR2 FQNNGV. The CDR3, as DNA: TGTGCCAGCGGCTTAGAAGGGAACTATGCCTACACCTTC. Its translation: CASGLEGNYAYTF.

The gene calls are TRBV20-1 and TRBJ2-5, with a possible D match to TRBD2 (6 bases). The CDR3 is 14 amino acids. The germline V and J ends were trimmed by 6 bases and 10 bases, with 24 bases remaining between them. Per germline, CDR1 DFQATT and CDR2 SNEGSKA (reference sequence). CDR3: CSAPPGLGSMLQYF. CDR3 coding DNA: TGCAGTGCACCTCCGGGACTCGGATCCATGCTCCAGTACTTC.

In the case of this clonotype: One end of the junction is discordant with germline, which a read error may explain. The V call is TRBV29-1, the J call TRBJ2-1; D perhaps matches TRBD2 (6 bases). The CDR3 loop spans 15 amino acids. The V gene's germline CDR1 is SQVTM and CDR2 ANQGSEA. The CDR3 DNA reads TGCAGCGTCGAGCGCCGGGACGGGGGTTACATTGAGCAGTTCTTC. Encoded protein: CSVERRDGGYIEQFF.